These T cell receptor beta chains were read from a single sample in a study of OX40 agonist ivuxolimab in advanced cancers. Libraries were prepared by immunoSEQ multiplex PCR; TCRdb keeps only in-frame clonotypes and omits some of them. Among about 94,000 clones listed, about nine tenths were seen once. The material sequenced was CD4+ or CD8+ T cells sorted from blood, taken in a trial of the OX40 agonist ivuxolimab. The origin of the receptors is an adult with an advanced solid tumor such as melanoma, head and neck, liver or kidney cancer. CDR3s include the opening cysteine and the closing phenylalanine or tryptophan. D genes are given only for firm matches. Clone sizes are given selectively: once, few, many, or a class where the clone is expanded.

v_gene: TRBV7-7; d_gene: TRBD1; j_gene: TRBJ2-5; abundance: few; CDR3aa: CASSRGTGTQETQYF; CDR3nt: TGTGCTAGCAGCCGTGGGACAGGTACACAAGAGACCCAGTACTTC
v_gene: TRBV7-3; d_gene: NA; j_gene: TRBJ2-5; abundance: NA; CDR3aa: CASSSSGTPQETQYF; CDR3nt: TGTGCCAGCAGCTCTTCCGGGACTCCACAAGAGACCCAGTACTTC
v_gene: TRBV2; d_gene: NA; j_gene: TRBJ2-7; abundance: NA; CDR3aa: CASRRDRRPPGRQNVYEQYF; CDR3nt: TGTGCCAGCAGGCGGGACAGACGACCGCCAGGCCGGCAAAACGTCTACGAGCAGTACTTC
v_gene: TRBV9; d_gene: TRBD1; j_gene: TRBJ2-7; abundance: NA; CDR3aa: CASSVGDSRSSYEQYF; CDR3nt: TGTGCCAGCAGCGTAGGGGACAGTCGATCCTCCTACGAGCAGTACTTC
v_gene: TRBV7-2; d_gene: NA; j_gene: TRBJ2-7; abundance: once; CDR3aa: CASSLAQGVQYF; CDR3nt: TGTGCCAGCAGCTTAGCGCAGGGAGTGCAGTACTTC
v_gene: TRBV19; d_gene: NA; j_gene: TRBJ1-5; abundance: NA; CDR3aa: CASSISENQPQHF; CDR3nt: TGTGCCAGTAGTATTTCAGAGAATCAGCCCCAGCATTTT
v_gene: TRBV2; d_gene: TRBD1; j_gene: TRBJ1-6; abundance: once; CDR3aa: CASIIGTGKNSPLHF; CDR3nt: TGTGCCAGCATTATTGGGACAGGAAAAAATTCACCCCTCCACTTT
v_gene: TRBV6-1; d_gene: NA; j_gene: TRBJ2-3; abundance: NA; CDR3aa: CASRARLGGTDTQYF; CDR3nt: TGTGCCAGCAGAGCCCGACTCGGAGGGACAGATACGCAGTATTTT
v_gene: TRBV28; d_gene: NA; j_gene: TRBJ2-7; abundance: NA; CDR3aa: CASTLGGFGKLTYEQYF; CDR3nt: TGTGCCAGCACCTTGGGTGGCTTTGGGAAACTTACCTACGAGCAGTACTTC
v_gene: TRBV27; d_gene: NA; j_gene: TRBJ2-3; abundance: NA; CDR3aa: CASRTGQIATETQYF; CDR3nt: TGTGCCAGCAGGACGGGGCAGATCGCAACCGAGACGCAGTATTTT
v_gene: TRBV11-2; d_gene: NA; j_gene: TRBJ2-1; abundance: NA; CDR3aa: CASSLGVSSSSYNEQFF; CDR3nt: TGTGCCAGCAGTTTGGGTGTCTCTTCGAGCTCCTACAATGAGCAGTTCTTC
v_gene: TRBV9; d_gene: NA; j_gene: TRBJ2-7; abundance: NA; CDR3aa: CASNQDLGREQYF; CDR3nt: TGTGCCAGCAACCAAGACCTGGGGAGGGAGCAGTACTTC
v_gene: TRBV10-1; d_gene: NA; j_gene: TRBJ1-5; abundance: NA; CDR3aa: CASSAASNQPQHF; CDR3nt: TGCGCCAGCAGTGCGGCTAGCAATCAGCCCCAGCATTTT
v_gene: TRBV7-6; d_gene: NA; j_gene: TRBJ1-2; abundance: once; CDR3aa: CASSPAGGGYGYTF; CDR3nt: TGTGCCAGCAGCCCGGCGGGGGGGGGATATGGCTACACCTTC
v_gene: TRBV19; d_gene: NA; j_gene: TRBJ2-1; abundance: NA; CDR3aa: CASSIGGREQFF; CDR3nt: TGTGCCAGTAGTATCGGGGGGCGCGAGCAGTTCTTC
v_gene: TRBV9; d_gene: NA; j_gene: TRBJ1-1; abundance: NA; CDR3aa: CASSVAFDTEAFF; CDR3nt: TGTGCCAGCAGCGTAGCCTTTGACACTGAAGCTTTCTTT
v_gene: TRBV5-1; d_gene: NA; j_gene: TRBJ1-1; abundance: NA; CDR3aa: CASSLAGDMNTEAFF; CDR3nt: TGCGCCAGCAGCTTGGCCGGGGATATGAACACTGAAGCTTTCTTT
v_gene: TRBV19; d_gene: NA; j_gene: TRBJ1-4; abundance: NA; CDR3aa: CASSITGHRTPATNEKLFF; CDR3nt: TGTGCCAGTAGTATAACGGGACACCGTACCCCTGCAACTAATGAAAAACTGTTTTTT
v_gene: TRBV19; d_gene: NA; j_gene: TRBJ1-1; abundance: NA; CDR3aa: CASQMNTEAFF; CDR3nt: TGTGCCAGCCAAATGAACACTGAAGCTTTCTTT
v_gene: TRBV11-2; d_gene: TRBD2; j_gene: TRBJ2-1; abundance: once; CDR3aa: CASSKGLMSSYNEQFF; CDR3nt: TGTGCCAGCAGCAAGGGACTAATGAGCTCCTACAATGAGCAGTTCTTC
v_gene: TRBV5-1; d_gene: TRBD1; j_gene: TRBJ2-7; abundance: NA; CDR3aa: CASSMGQVDEQYF; CDR3nt: TGCGCCAGCAGCATGGGACAGGTGGACGAGCAGTACTTC
v_gene: TRBV1; d_gene: NA; j_gene: TRBJ1-5; abundance: NA; CDR3aa: CTSTLAGGSNQPQHF; CDR3nt: TGCACCAGCACATTGGCCGGGGGAAGCAATCAGCCCCAGCATTTT
v_gene: TRBV6-1; d_gene: NA; j_gene: TRBJ1-3; abundance: NA; CDR3aa: CASGGATGNTIYF; CDR3nt: TGTGCCAGCGGGGGGGCCACTGGAAACACCATATATTTT
v_gene: TRBV6-5; d_gene: TRBD1; j_gene: TRBJ2-7; abundance: NA; CDR3aa: CASGTETYEQYF; CDR3nt: TGTGCCAGCGGGACAGAGACCTACGAGCAGTACTTC
v_gene: TRBV19; d_gene: NA; j_gene: TRBJ1-5; abundance: NA; CDR3aa: CASSLGYGGNQPQHF; CDR3nt: TGTGCCAGTAGTTTGGGATACGGGGGCAATCAGCCCCAGCATTTT
v_gene: TRBV19; d_gene: TRBD1; j_gene: TRBJ1-2; abundance: once; CDR3aa: CASSRGQGTYGYTF; CDR3nt: TGTGCCAGTAGTCGGGGACAGGGGACCTATGGCTACACCTTC
v_gene: TRBV10-3; d_gene: NA; j_gene: TRBJ1-1; abundance: once; CDR3aa: CAISATALNTEAFF; CDR3nt: TGTGCCATCAGTGCGACAGCTTTGAACACTGAAGCTTTCTTT
v_gene: TRBV27; d_gene: NA; j_gene: TRBJ2-2; abundance: NA; CDR3aa: CASSLGLGRPLFF; CDR3nt: TGTGCCAGCAGTTTAGGGCTTGGCAGGCCGCTGTTTTTT
v_gene: TRBV7-3; d_gene: NA; j_gene: TRBJ1-1; abundance: NA; CDR3aa: CASSVYHEAFF; CDR3nt: TGTGCCAGCAGCGTGTACCATGAAGCTTTCTTT
v_gene: TRBV18; d_gene: TRBD1; j_gene: TRBJ1-3; abundance: NA; CDR3aa: CASSPGQGGGNTIYF; CDR3nt: TGTGCCAGCTCACCGGGACAGGGTGGTGGAAACACCATATATTTT
v_gene: TRBV9; d_gene: TRBD1; j_gene: TRBJ1-2; abundance: NA; CDR3aa: CASSVTGGDSAYGYTF; CDR3nt: TGTGCCAGCAGCGTAACAGGGGGGGACTCCGCCTATGGCTACACCTTC
v_gene: TRBV28; d_gene: NA; j_gene: TRBJ2-6; abundance: NA; CDR3aa: CASSLLSSSGANVLTF; CDR3nt: TGTGCCAGCAGTTTATTATCGAGCTCTGGGGCCAACGTCCTGACTTTC
v_gene: TRBV19; d_gene: NA; j_gene: TRBJ1-2; abundance: NA; CDR3aa: CASTPRGTAYGYTF; CDR3nt: TGTGCCAGTACCCCCCGGGGAACCGCCTATGGCTACACCTTC
v_gene: TRBV9; d_gene: NA; j_gene: TRBJ1-2; abundance: NA; CDR3aa: CASSVAGGYGYTF; CDR3nt: TGTGCCAGCAGCGTAGCGGGGGGGTATGGCTACACCTTC
v_gene: TRBV25-1; d_gene: NA; j_gene: TRBJ2-6; abundance: NA; CDR3aa: CASSVDSGANVLTF; CDR3nt: TGTGCCAGCAGTGTCGACTCTGGGGCCAACGTCCTGACTTTC
v_gene: TRBV30; d_gene: TRBD1; j_gene: TRBJ2-7; abundance: NA; CDR3aa: CAWSRGPTSYEQYF; CDR3nt: TGTGCCTGGAGTAGGGGGCCGACCTCCTACGAGCAGTACTTC
v_gene: TRBV9; d_gene: TRBD1; j_gene: TRBJ2-3; abundance: NA; CDR3aa: CASSPRQGITDTQYF; CDR3nt: TGTGCCAGCAGCCCCCGACAGGGTATCACAGATACGCAGTATTTT
v_gene: TRBV11-2; d_gene: NA; j_gene: TRBJ2-3; abundance: NA; CDR3aa: CASSHPWERRGDTQYF; CDR3nt: TGTGCCAGCAGCCACCCGTGGGAGAGAAGGGGAGATACGCAGTATTTT
v_gene: TRBV6-6; d_gene: NA; j_gene: TRBJ1-1; abundance: NA; CDR3aa: CASSSAQGNTEAFF; CDR3nt: TGTGCCAGCAGTTCCGCCCAGGGGAACACTGAAGCTTTCTTT
v_gene: TRBV18; d_gene: NA; j_gene: TRBJ1-1; abundance: NA; CDR3aa: CASSPPMGRSNTEAFF; CDR3nt: TGTGCCAGCTCACCACCGATGGGGAGATCGAACACTGAAGCTTTCTTT
v_gene: TRBV6-1; d_gene: TRBD1; j_gene: TRBJ1-1; abundance: NA; CDR3aa: CASSARQGRRTEAFF; CDR3nt: TGTGCCAGCAGTGCAAGACAGGGGCGGAGGACTGAAGCTTTCTTT
v_gene: TRBV5-1; d_gene: TRBD1; j_gene: TRBJ2-3; abundance: NA; CDR3aa: CASSLDQDRVDTQYF; CDR3nt: TGCGCCAGCAGCTTGGACCAGGACAGGGTAGATACGCAGTATTTT
v_gene: TRBV19; d_gene: NA; j_gene: TRBJ2-7; abundance: NA; CDR3aa: CASSISRDSAYEQYF; CDR3nt: TGTGCCAGTAGTATATCACGGGACTCAGCCTACGAGCAGTACTTC
v_gene: TRBV6-5; d_gene: TRBD1; j_gene: TRBJ2-3; abundance: NA; CDR3aa: CASSYWSGTGEHTQYF; CDR3nt: TGTGCCAGCAGTTACTGGTCCGGGACAGGGGAACATACGCAGTATTTT
v_gene: TRBV4-1; d_gene: NA; j_gene: TRBJ1-2; abundance: NA; CDR3aa: CASSPEWISYGYTF; CDR3nt: TGCGCCAGCAGTCCAGAGTGGATCTCCTATGGCTACACCTTC
v_gene: TRBV2; d_gene: NA; j_gene: TRBJ1-6; abundance: NA; CDR3aa: CASSRDTVNSPLHF; CDR3nt: TGTGCCAGCAGTAGGGACACGGTAAATTCACCCCTCCACTTT